This T cell receptor beta chain was captured by sequencing in a study of T cell responses to AZD1222 COVID-19 vaccine. The wider study: The study pooled second doses at about 4 or about 12 weeks. Findings and limits, study-wide: Spike-specific TCR breadth rose after two AZD1222 doses, and depth rose as well. None of the repertoires were sampled until the peak T cell response had passed.

As regards this clone: As yet, its antigen is unknown.

This table comes from immunoSEQ multiplex PCR, and its TCRdb copy is limited to in-frame clones, with some not included. The sample has 100,000 to 150,000 clones, around 90% seen once. J gave up 4 bases and V 8 bases, and 7 bases lay outside the gene matches. The germline V gene has CDR1 LNHDA and CDR2 SQIVND (reference sequence). The CDR3 totals 14 residues. Sequencing was performed on peripheral blood, taken on day 0 of AZD1222 vaccination. The rearrangement uses TRBV19 and TRBJ1-4; 7 nucleotides align to TRBD1. The sequence came from an adult in good health. CDR3 protein: CASRDGTVNEKLFF. The DNA for the CDR3 is TGTGCCAGTCGAGACGGGACAGTTAATGAAAAACTGTTTTTT.